The rows below give T cell receptor beta chains drawn from one sample of a study of T cell responses to AZD1222 COVID-19 vaccine. Produced via immunoSEQ multiplex PCR; TCRdb's table is partial and in-frame only. The profile shows about 140,000 clones, less than 95% of them singletons. This material consisted of peripheral blood, taken on day 0 of AZD1222 vaccination. These receptors originate from an adult in good health. The conserved cysteine and the conserved F or W are not part of the CDR3 here.

CDR3 protein: SATKLT; J gene: TRBJ1-2; V gene: TRBV20-1
CDR3 protein: ASGEPNFGGTGELF; J gene: TRBJ2-2; V gene: TRBV27
CDR3 protein: ASSLGRGLLYEQY; J gene: TRBJ2-7; V gene: TRBV5-6
CDR3 protein: ASSRWVRFSGANVLT; J gene: TRBJ2-6; V gene: TRBV7-9
CDR3 protein: ASSLLAVWNEQF; J gene: TRBJ2-1; V gene: TRBV27
CDR3 protein: ASSAIAGRQETQY; J gene: TRBJ2-5; V gene: TRBV19
CDR3 protein: ASSFPRDINYGYT; J gene: TRBJ1-2; V gene: TRBV11-2
CDR3 protein: ASSLVSGEVSGYT; J gene: TRBJ1-2; V gene: TRBV13
CDR3 protein: ASRDSEEKLF; J gene: TRBJ1-4; V gene: TRBV2
CDR3 protein: ASSLGSLSNQPQH; J gene: TRBJ1-5; V gene: TRBV5-6